A selection of T cell receptor beta chains follows, all from one sample in a study of cytomegalovirus exposure and HLA in healthy donors. Here immunoSEQ multiplex PCR was the method, and the copy in TCRdb shows in-frame clones only, minus some. Among approximately 85,000 clones listed, 62% were seen once. Sequencing used PBMCs. These receptors originate from a woman aged 30 to 39 in good health and CMV-seropositive. Each CDR3 is given without its conserved first and last residue.

J,V,length,CDR3
TRBJ2-5,TRBV4-3,14,ASSQDLGGRQETQY
TRBJ2-3,TRBV9,13,ASSPVAGTMDTQY
TRBJ1-2,TRBV4-1,12,ASSQEGANYGYT
TRBJ2-7,TRBV9,11,ASSVNVVGEQY
TRBJ2-5,TRBV7-6,17,ASSESYPSGKGVQETQY
TRBJ1-5,TRBV6-1,11,ASSEGTNQPQH
TRBJ2-2,TRBV6-1,10,ASRFSGGELF
TRBJ2-5,TRBV6-1,13,ASSLGGGAWKTQY
TRBJ1-3,TRBV5-6,11,ASSTTGANTIY
TRBJ1-1,TRBV2,8,ASRGGEAF
TRBJ2-2,TRBV5-1,12,ASGGVAAFGELF
TRBJ2-6,TRBV15,14,ATSRANRFGANVLT
TRBJ1-6,TRBV25-1,13,ASSELQGDNSPLH
TRBJ1-4,TRBV28,14,ASSLIGGGARPTLF
TRBJ1-3,TRBV30,11,AWDRGSGNTIY
TRBJ2-3,TRBV6-6,12,ASSYLVTTDTQY